A selection of T cell receptor beta chains follows, all from one sample in a study of T cells after yellow fever vaccination. TCRdb fed the 5' RACE reads into MiXCR, producing one record per CDR3 protein. Here the sample spans about 120,000 distinct CDR3 sequences, about 7.8% being singletons. Sequencing used CD4+ T cells sorted from PBMCs, obtained approximately 40 days after the first yellow fever vaccination. Receptors were obtained from a man younger than 35 who received the YFV17D yellow fever vaccine. Each CDR3 is given with its conserved first and last residue. The D gene is left open where the match is weak. Where a row states a size, it is once, few, many or the class of an expanded clone; other rows omit it.

cdr3_nt | cdr3_aa | d_call | v_call | clone_size | j_call
TGTGCCAGCGACACACGCCAGGGGGCGACTAACTATGGCTACACCTTC | CASDTRQGATNYGYTF | TRBD1 | TRBV6-5 | many | TRBJ1-2
TGTGCCAGCATCTGGGGGGACTCCACAGATACGCAGTATTTT | CASIWGDSTDTQYF | - | TRBV2 | - | TRBJ2-3
TGCGCCAGCAGCTTGGCTGGGTACGGGGAAGCTTTCTTT | CASSLAGYGEAFF | - | TRBV5-1 | many | TRBJ1-1
TGTGCCAGCAGTTACTCTGCCTCCTGGAGGGTTCAGCCCCAGCATTTT | CASSYSASWRVQPQHF | - | TRBV6-5 | many | TRBJ1-5
TGTGCCAGCAGTTACTCGGAAAGGCAGGCCTGGAACTATGGCTACACCTTC | CASSYSERQAWNYGYTF | - | TRBV6-2/TRBV6-3 | few | TRBJ1-2
TGTGCCAGCAGCGTTAACAGGGGGCGAAATGAGCAGTTCTTC | CASSVNRGRNEQFF | TRBD1 | TRBV7-2 | many | TRBJ2-1
TGTGCCAGCAGTGACGGTGACTCCTACGAGCAGTACTTC | CASSDGDSYEQYF | - | TRBV25-1 | many | TRBJ2-7
TGCAGCGTGGGACAGGGGCTTGAAAAACTGTTTTTT | CSVGQGLEKLFF | TRBD1 | TRBV29-1 | - | TRBJ1-4
TGCGCCAGCACCCCAATGTCGGGGGGCAATTCACCCCTCCACTTT | CASTPMSGGNSPLHF | - | TRBV5-1 | many | TRBJ1-6
TGCGCCAGCAGCCTCGCGGGGTCCGACGAGCAGTACTTC | CASSLAGSDEQYF | - | TRBV4-1 | many | TRBJ2-7
TGCGCCAGCTCCGGGACATTGAACACTGAAGCTTTCTTT | CASSGTLNTEAFF | - | TRBV4-3 | many | TRBJ1-1
TGCAGTGCCTCCGGGACAGGAGACACAGATACGCAGTATTTT | CSASGTGDTDTQYF | TRBD1 | TRBV20-1 | many | TRBJ2-3
TGTGCCAGCAGGACAGGGGGCGGCGGCTACACCTTC | CASRTGGGGYTF | TRBD1 | TRBV14 | few | TRBJ1-2
TGTGCCAGCAGCTCCCGAGCGGATTCCTACGAGCAGTACTTC | CASSSRADSYEQYF | - | TRBV7-2 | many | TRBJ2-7
TGTGCCAGCAGCCAGACGGGGTACGAGCAGTACTTC | CASSQTGYEQYF | - | TRBV4-2 | many | TRBJ2-7
TGTGCCAGCAAGGAGAAGGGTTCCCACTACGAGCAGTACTTC | CASKEKGSHYEQYF | - | TRBV6-1 | many | TRBJ2-7
TGTGCCAGCTCACCGTACGAGGAGACCCAGTACTTC | CASSPYEETQYF | - | TRBV18 | many | TRBJ2-5
TGCGCCAGCAGCTCCCTGGCGCTAGCGGGGACCTATCAAGAGACCCAGTACTTC | CASSSLALAGTYQETQYF | TRBD2 | TRBV5-1 | many | TRBJ2-5
TGCGCCAGCAGCTGGAGAGACCTGGGCAATGAGCAGTTCTTC | CASSWRDLGNEQFF | - | TRBV5-1 | many | TRBJ2-1
TGTGCCAGCAGCGTAGGGGTAGATACGCAGTATTTT | CASSVGVDTQYF | - | TRBV9 | many | TRBJ2-3
TGCGCCAGCAGCTGGAATTTCGTACAGGGAACCAAAAACATTCAGTACTTC | CASSWNFVQGTKNIQYF | - | TRBV5-1 | many | TRBJ2-4
TGTGCCAGCAGCTTTGGTAAAAACACTGAAGCTTTCTTT | CASSFGKNTEAFF | - | TRBV11-3 | many | TRBJ1-1
TGTGCCAGCCGGGACAGAGCCACAGATACGCAGTATTTT | CASRDRATDTQYF | TRBD1 | TRBV7-9 | many | TRBJ2-3
TGCGCCAGCAGCATTGAGGGACCTCCGAACACTGAAGCTTTCTTT | CASSIEGPPNTEAFF | - | TRBV5-1 | many | TRBJ1-1
TGTGCCAGTAGTATGGACAGGGCGAGCACAGATACGCAGTATTTT | CASSMDRASTDTQYF | TRBD1 | TRBV19 | many | TRBJ2-3
TGTGCCAGCACCGACAGTCTACTATTATCCATCTACAATGAGCAGTTCTTC | CASTDSLLLSIYNEQFF | - | TRBV21-1 | many | TRBJ2-1
TGCGCCAGCAGCAACCGGGACAGGCAAGAGACCCAGTACTTC | CASSNRDRQETQYF | TRBD1 | TRBV5-1 | many | TRBJ2-5
TGTGCCAGCAGCCCCGGGACTAGCGGGGGGGCCTTGTTCGAGCAGTTCTTC | CASSPGTSGGALFEQFF | TRBD2 | TRBV6-5 | many | TRBJ2-1
TGCGCCAGCAGCTTGGACGCAGGGGCCTATGGCTACACCTTC | CASSLDAGAYGYTF | - | TRBV5-1 | few | TRBJ1-2
TGTGCCAGCAGTCTTATGACAGGGGGGAAGGAGACCCAGTACTTC | CASSLMTGGKETQYF | TRBD1 | TRBV27 | many | TRBJ2-5
TGTGCCAGCAGCGTAGTAGGAACGCAGTATTTT | CASSVVGTQYF | - | TRBV9 | few | TRBJ2-3
TGTGCCAGCAGCTTAAGGTTGACAGGGGTAGTTTTGTCGTACCAAGAGACCCAGTACTTC | CASSLRLTGVVLSYQETQYF | TRBD1 | TRBV7-2 | many | TRBJ2-5
TGTGCCAGCAGCCAAGCGGGACAGCTCTACGAGCAGTACTTC | CASSQAGQLYEQYF | TRBD1 | TRBV4-2 | many | TRBJ2-7
TGTGCCAGCAGCAAATCAATCTTGGGGCCAAGAAATGCAGGGCGTCAGGGCGGTGAGACCCAGTACTTC | CASSKSILGPRNAGRQGGETQYF | - | TRBV21-1 | many | TRBJ2-5
TGTGCCAGCAGCTTCGGGGGGAGCGATGGCTACACCTTC | CASSFGGSDGYTF | - | TRBV5-6 | many | TRBJ1-2
TGTGCCAGCAGCCCGAGGTCCTCCGCGAACACCGGGGAGCTGTTTTTT | CASSPRSSANTGELFF | - | TRBV11-2 | many | TRBJ2-2
TGTGCCAGCAGCCCCCGCCACAGCGAAGATACGCAGTATTTT | CASSPRHSEDTQYF | - | TRBV7-2 | - | TRBJ2-3
TGTGCCAGTAGTATAGGGACCGGGGGGTCAGAATGGCAGTTCTTC | CASSIGTGGSEWQFF | TRBD2 | TRBV19 | - | TRBJ2-1
TGTGCCAGCAGTTACTCGATACAGGGACTGCCCCAGCATTTT | CASSYSIQGLPQHF | - | TRBV6-5 | few | TRBJ1-5
TGCGCCAGCAGCTTGTCGGGGGACGCTGGAAACACCATATATTTT | CASSLSGDAGNTIYF | - | TRBV5-1 | many | TRBJ1-3
TGTGCCAGCAGTTACTCGGCGGGGGGGGCAGATACGCAGTATTTT | CASSYSAGGADTQYF | TRBD2 | TRBV6-5 | many | TRBJ2-3
TGTGCCAGCAGCCAAGGGTCTAGGACAGGGGGCACCGGGGAGCTGTTTTTT | CASSQGSRTGGTGELFF | TRBD1 | TRBV14 | many | TRBJ2-2
TGTGCCACCAGTGATTTGGGGGTTCAAGATACGCAGTATTTT | CATSDLGVQDTQYF | - | TRBV24-1 | - | TRBJ2-3
TGCGCCAGCAGCGCCGAGGGACAGGAGAAAGAGACCCAGTACTTC | CASSAEGQEKETQYF | TRBD1 | TRBV5-1 | many | TRBJ2-5
TGTGCCAGCAGCCGGGACCCAGCGGGGGGTGAGCAGTTCTTC | CASSRDPAGGEQFF | TRBD2 | TRBV11-2 | many | TRBJ2-1
TGTGCCAGCAGCTTAGGTCAGGGGCTGGGAGAGACCCAGTACTTC | CASSLGQGLGETQYF | - | TRBV7-9 | few | TRBJ2-5
TGTGCCAGCAGTACCAATTACGGGCATTGGTACTTC | CASSTNYGHWYF | - | TRBV6-5 | few | TRBJ2-4
TGTGCCAGCAGCTTAGATAGGGGCAGTTTTGGAAACACCATATATTTT | CASSLDRGSFGNTIYF | - | TRBV7-2 | - | TRBJ1-3
TGCGCCAGCAGCCAGGGGGTCGGGCCCACTGAAGCTTTCTTT | CASSQGVGPTEAFF | TRBD1 | TRBV5-1 | many | TRBJ1-1